The TCR beta chain described here comes from a study of OX40 agonist ivuxolimab in advanced cancers. Between the trimmed V and J ends, which lost 7 bases and 0 bases, there was a span of 3 bases. The germline V gene encodes CDR1 MNHEY and CDR2 SMNVEV (reference sequence). This CDR3 is built from 12 residues. Using immunoSEQ multiplex PCR, the repertoire was profiled, and TCRdb retains in-frame clones only, with some absent. This table has approximately 90,000 clones, roughly 89% appearing once. Material: CD4+ or CD8+ T cells sorted from blood, obtained in a trial of the OX40 agonist ivuxolimab. The chain couples TRBV27 to TRBJ2-2; D gene uncertain. This TCR came from an adult with an advanced solid tumor such as melanoma, head and neck, liver or kidney cancer. This CDR3 reads CASTPNTGELFF. The CDR3, as DNA: TGTGCCAGCACACCGAACACCGGGGAGCTGTTTTTT.